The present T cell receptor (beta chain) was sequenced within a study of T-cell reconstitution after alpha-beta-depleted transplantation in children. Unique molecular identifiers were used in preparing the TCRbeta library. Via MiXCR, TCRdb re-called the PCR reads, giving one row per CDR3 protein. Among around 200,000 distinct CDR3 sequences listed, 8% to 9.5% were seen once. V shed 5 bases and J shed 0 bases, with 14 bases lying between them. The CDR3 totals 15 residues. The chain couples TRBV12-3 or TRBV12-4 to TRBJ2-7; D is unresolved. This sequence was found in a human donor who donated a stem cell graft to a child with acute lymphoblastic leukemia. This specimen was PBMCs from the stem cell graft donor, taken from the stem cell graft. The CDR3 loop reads CASSPKGSFSYEQYF. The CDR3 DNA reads TGTGCCAGCAGTCCCAAAGGGTCTTTCTCCTACGAGCAGTACTTC.